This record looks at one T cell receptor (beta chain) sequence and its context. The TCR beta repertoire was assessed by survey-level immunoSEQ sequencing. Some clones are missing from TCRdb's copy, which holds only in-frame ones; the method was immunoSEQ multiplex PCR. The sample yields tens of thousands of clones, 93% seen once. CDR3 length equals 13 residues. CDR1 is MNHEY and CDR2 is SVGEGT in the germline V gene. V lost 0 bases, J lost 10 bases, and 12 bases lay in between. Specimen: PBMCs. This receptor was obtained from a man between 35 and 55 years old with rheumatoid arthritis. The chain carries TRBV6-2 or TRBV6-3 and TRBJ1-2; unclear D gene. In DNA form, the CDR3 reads TGTGCCAGCAGTTACTCGACGGCGCAGCCCTACACCTTC. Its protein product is CASSYSTAQPYTF.